The 17 T cell receptor beta chains below were found in one sample sequenced in a study of identical twins. TCRdb processed the 5' RACE reads anew with MiXCR; each CDR3 protein has one entry. The sample includes around 530,000 distinct CDR3 sequences, around 15% of them seen just once. These data also formed part of another study, on yellow fever vaccine responses in identical twins.

Material: CD4+ T cells sorted from blood. The source of these receptors is a woman younger than 30 in good health.

A few counts support this clonotype. The V gene is TRBV28, the J gene TRBJ1-6, with D possibly TRBD1 on 6 matching bases. CDR3 length equals 14 residues. V lost 3 bases and J lost 10, with 13 bases in between. Germline V lookup: CDR1 MDHEN, CDR2 SYDVKM. The DNA of the CDR3 is TGTGCCAGCAGTTTGGGGGGCTATAGGTCACCCCTCCACTTT. It yields the protein CASSLGGYRSPLHF.

The CDR3 region is CSARVAGRTGELFF. CDR3 in DNA: TGCAGTGCTAGAGTAGCAGGCCGCACCGGGGAGCTGTTTTTT. The gene calls are TRBV20-1 and TRBJ2-2; D call uncertain. Per germline, CDR1 DFQATT and CDR2 SNEGSKA (reference sequence). V was clipped by 1 base and J by 4 bases, with 10 bases between them. The CDR3 runs to 14 residues.

This clonotype was seen many times. The chain recombines TRBV29-1 with TRBJ2-4; no firm D call. V gave up 3 bases and J gave up 7 bases, with 13 bases separating them. Germline values: CDR1 SQVTM, CDR2 ANQGSEA. The CDR3 totals 13 residues. CDR3: CSVDEVGKNIQYF. Written as DNA, the CDR3 is TGCAGCGTTGATGAAGTGGGCAAGAACATTCAGTACTTC.

The genes are TRBV15 and TRBJ1-1; a weak D match, TRBD1 (6 bases). Germline V gene data show CDR1 as LNHNV and CDR2 as YYDKDF (reference sequence). V lost 3 bases and J lost 5, with 10 bases in between. This CDR3 is built from 13 residues. The CDR3 loop is CATSSYRETEAFF. CDR3 nucleotides: TGTGCCACCAGCAGTTACAGGGAAACTGAAGCTTTCTTT.

This rearrangement joins TRBV20-1 to TRBJ2-3, with D uncertain. CDR3 length equals 13 residues. Germline V gene data show CDR1 as DFQATT and CDR2 as SNEGSKA (reference sequence). V dropped 6 bases and J dropped 0 bases, with 10 bases sitting between them. CDR3 amino acids: CSASYSSTDTQYF. DNA for the CDR3: TGCAGTGCCTCTTATTCTAGCACAGATACGCAGTATTTT.

This chain uses TRBV10-3 with TRBJ2-1; 12 bases are shared with TRBD2. Per germline, CDR1 ENHRY and CDR2 SYGVKD. Germline trimming cut 3 bases from V and 6 bases from J; bases unmatched to any gene: 3. This CDR3 region has 15 residues. CDR3 bases: TGTGCCATCAGTGAAGGACTAGCGGGATCCAATGAGCAGTTCTTC. This encodes CAISEGLAGSNEQFF.

This chain joins TRBV2 and TRBJ2-3, with D tentatively TRBD1 (5 bases). V was clipped by 8 bases and J by 3 bases, with 12 bases between them. Germline lookup yields CDR1 SNHLY and CDR2 FYNNEI. The CDR3 totals 13 residues. CDR3 amino acids: CASHQGRTDTQYF. CDR3 nucleotide sequence: TGTGCCAGCCACCAGGGAAGAACAGATACGCAGTATTTT.

In its sample, this clonotype was seen a few times. The gene calls are TRBV6-5 and TRBJ2-3; D possibly corresponds to TRBD1 (6 bases). CDR1 and CDR2 (germline): MNHEY, SVGAGI. V lost 2 bases to trimming and J lost 2 bases, with 11 bases between them. There are 15 residues in the CDR3. The CDR3: CASSYPWGHTDTQYF. The CDR3 nucleotides read TGTGCCAGCAGTTACCCTTGGGGGCACACAGATACGCAGTATTTT.

CDR3 bases: TGTGCCAGCAGCTTTCGACAGGGTAACACAGATACGCAGTATTTT. This codes for CASSFRQGNTDTQYF. The chain links TRBV7-6 to TRBJ2-3, with TRBD1 identical over 7 bases. The length of the CDR3 is 15 residues. The junction had 5 bases not matched to a gene; V was cut back by 3 bases and J by 2 bases. Germline V lookup: CDR1 SGHVS, CDR2 FNYEAQ.

The chain links TRBV6-5 to TRBJ1-6; 7 bases match TRBD1. J was trimmed by 7 bases and V by 4 bases; bases with no gene match: 7. This CDR3 comprises 15 residues. Per germline, CDR1 MNHEY and CDR2 SVGAGI. This CDR3 is CASSFTDRSNSPLHF. In DNA, the CDR3 is TGTGCCAGCAGTTTCACGGACAGGTCCAATTCACCCCTCCACTTT.

The rearrangement links TRBV24-1 to TRBJ1-2; the match to TRBD1 covers 7 bases. The CDR3 runs to 14 residues. Germline CDR1 is KGHDR and CDR2 is SFDVKD. V was pared by 4 bases and J by 4 bases, with 5 bases of the junction left unmatched. The CDR3 spells CATSDDRVAYGYTF. The CDR3 coding sequence is TGTGCCACCAGTGACGACAGGGTCGCCTATGGCTACACCTTC.

The chain uses TRBV7-9 and TRBJ1-1; TRBD1 is a possible D gene (5 bases). The V end was cut by 3 bases, the J end by 6 bases, with 14 bases between. Germline lookup yields CDR1 SEHNR and CDR2 FQNEAQ (reference sequence). This CDR3 is built from 14 residues. CDR3 in amino acids: CASSFQGEKSEAFF. The CDR3 bases are TGTGCCAGCAGCTTCCAGGGTGAGAAGTCTGAAGCTTTCTTT.

This clonotype was recorded a few times. The chain uses TRBV25-1 and TRBJ2-5; no clear D. The CDR3 extends over 13 amino acids. Trimming pared 5 bases from V and 2 bases from J, leaving 9 bases between. CDR1 MGHDK and CDR2 SYGVNS come from the germline V gene. CDR3 coding DNA: TGTGCCAGCAGTTTCTGGGGACAAGAGACCCAGTACTTC. It translates to CASSFWGQETQYF.

This chain joins TRBV2 and TRBJ1-1; no clear D. Germline values: CDR1 SNHLY, CDR2 FYNNEI. The CDR3 loop spans 13 amino acids. Trimming stripped 7 bases from V and 3 bases from J, with 12 bases between. The CDR3 loop reads CASNLDGYTEAFF. The CDR3 bases are TGTGCCAGCAATCTGGACGGTTACACTGAAGCTTTCTTT.

This clonotype was seen a handful of times. The chain's CDR3 is CASSDGEKLFF. DNA for the CDR3: TGCGCCAGCAGTGACGGTGAAAAACTGTTTTTT. The chain employs TRBV10-2 and TRBJ1-4; no clear D. The CDR3 is 11 residues long. V lost 3 bases and J 7 bases, leaving 3 bases between the germline ends. Germline values: CDR1 WSHSY, CDR2 SAAADI.

V is TRBV27 and J is TRBJ2-2; D unresolved. The CDR3 loop spans 14 amino acids. CDR1 MNHEY and CDR2 SMNVEV come from the germline V gene (reference sequence). V lost 3 bases and J 4 bases, leaving 9 bases between the germline ends. CDR3 coding DNA: TGTGCCAGCAGTTTGGGTCTCTTCACCGGGGAGCTGTTTTTT. Translating it yields CASSLGLFTGELFF.

This clonotype was observed a handful of times. The chain has TRBV29-1 and TRBJ2-1; perhaps TRBD1 as D (6 bases). Germline-derived CDR1 and CDR2 are SQVTM and ANQGSEA. This CDR3 has 13 amino acids. V lost 4 bases to trimming and J lost 8 bases, with 15 bases between them. As DNA, the CDR3 is TGCAGCGTTGTGACAGGAGGAGGATATGAGCAGTTCTTC. Encoded protein: CSVVTGGGYEQFF.